Each of the 13 T cell receptor beta chains below was sequenced from the same sample in a study of OX40 agonist ivuxolimab in advanced cancers. The assay was immunoSEQ multiplex PCR, and TCRdb's table has in-frame clones only and misses some. The table records approximately 82,000 clones, roughly 86% of them present only once. The source was CD4+ or CD8+ T cells sorted from blood, collected in a trial of the OX40 agonist ivuxolimab. Receptor source: an adult with an advanced solid tumor such as melanoma, head and neck, liver or kidney cancer.

The gene calls are TRBV4-2 and TRBJ2-1, with TRBD2 as a possible D gene (6 bases). There are 15 residues in the CDR3. V was pared by 4 bases and J by 4 bases, with 14 bases between. Looked up from germline, CDR1 is LGHNA and CDR2 is YNFKEQ. CDR3 DNA: TGTGCCAGCAGCCGAGCGGGCGGAGAGTACAATGAGCAGTTCTTC. Residues: CASSRAGGEYNEQFF.

The chain carries TRBV6-6 and TRBJ2-7; D gene uncertain. The CDR3 runs 13 residues. Trimming stripped 2 bases from V and 7 bases from J, with 12 bases between. Germline CDR1 reads MNHNY; CDR2 reads SVGAGI (reference sequence). The CDR3 is CASSYDPGWEQYF. The CDR3 DNA is TGTGCCAGCAGTTACGACCCCGGTTGGGAGCAGTACTTC.

The V gene is TRBV7-2, the J gene TRBJ2-2; TRBD1 matches at 7 bases. Germline-derived CDR1 and CDR2 are SGHTA and FQGNSA. CDR3 length: 13 amino acids. V trimming: 3 bases; J trimming: 9 bases; junction bases outside the gene matches: 4. The CDR3 DNA follows: TGTGCCAGCAGCTTCGGGACAGCGAGGGAGCTGTTTTTT. This codes for CASSFGTARELFF.

The V gene is TRBV2, the J gene TRBJ1-3; no reliable D call. V gave up 6 bases and J gave up 0 bases, with 9 bases separating them. CDR1 and CDR2 (germline): SNHLY, FYNNEI. This CDR3 has 14 residues. The CDR3 region is CASSVVSSGNTIYF. The CDR3 DNA is TGTGCCAGCAGCGTAGTCAGCTCTGGAAACACCATATATTTT.

The chain has TRBV7-6 and TRBJ2-1, with TRBD2 matching over 15 bases. V dropped 0 bases and J dropped 6; count of bases not matched to a gene: 6. Germline loops: CDR1 SGHVS, CDR2 FNYEAQ. The CDR3 runs 18 residues. Here the CDR3 DNA reads TGTGCCAGCAGCTTAGCGATGGGACTAGCGGGGGGTTCCAATGAGCAGTTCTTC. Its protein is CASSLAMGLAGGSNEQFF.

The chain joins TRBV7-6 to TRBJ2-7; D might be TRBD2 (6 bases). Germline V gene lookup returns CDR1 SGHVS and CDR2 FNYEAQ. The CDR3 length is 14 residues. V was cut by 3 bases and J by 4 bases, with 13 bases left in between. CDR3 protein: CASSLAGSGYEQYF. CDR3 coding DNA: TGTGCCAGCAGCTTGGCCGGGAGCGGGTACGAGCAGTACTTC.

The J gene is TRBJ2-1, the V gene TRBV11-3; D perhaps matches TRBD2 (5 bases). The CDR3 totals 17 residues. Germline CDR1 and CDR2: SGHNT and YENEEA. The germline V and J ends were trimmed by 1 base and 0 bases, with 13 bases remaining between them. CDR3 bases: TGTGCCAGCAGCTTAGGGGCTAGCCTCAGCTCCTACAATGAGCAGTTCTTC. It specifies CASSLGASLSSYNEQFF.

This chain connects TRBV2 to TRBJ2-7, with TRBD1 as a possible D gene (6 bases). Germline V gene data show CDR1 as SNHLY and CDR2 as FYNNEI. The CDR3 extends over 15 amino acids. V dropped 6 bases and J dropped 2 bases, with 17 bases sitting between them. CDR3 protein: CASREDSIPTYEQYF. CDR3 nucleotide sequence: TGTGCCAGCAGGGAGGACAGTATACCTACCTACGAGCAGTACTTC.

V and J are TRBV5-1 and TRBJ2-3; D is unclear. CDR1 and CDR2 from the germline V gene are SGHRS and YFSETQ. The V gene lost 2 bases and the J gene lost 2 bases, with 3 bases spanning the gap. The CDR3 has 12 amino acids. The CDR3 DNA reads as TGCGCCAGCAGCTTTTCCACAGATACGCAGTATTTT. Residues: CASSFSTDTQYF.

The chain recombines TRBV7-8 with TRBJ2-1; 10 nucleotides match TRBD2. In germline, CDR1 is SGHVS, CDR2 FQNEAQ. V shed 6 bases, J shed 6 bases, and the junction held 8 bases outside the gene matches. The CDR3 spans 15 residues. CDR3 nucleotide sequence: TGTGCCAGCAGTGGGAAGCGGGAGGGCCGCAATGAGCAGTTCTTC. Its protein product is CASSGKREGRNEQFF.

To note about this clone: The sample holds other DNA sequences that translate to the same CDR3. The chain combines TRBV5-1 with TRBJ2-7; perhaps TRBD1 as D (6 bases). V gave up 0 bases and J gave up 1 base, with 8 bases separating them. The CDR3 contains 14 residues. Germline CDR1 SGHRS, CDR2 YFSETQ. This chain's CDR3 is CASSLGGQSYEQYF. The CDR3 bases are TGCGCCAGCAGCTTGGGGGGGCAGTCCTACGAGCAGTACTTC.

The genes are TRBV2 and TRBJ2-2, with D perhaps given as TRBD1 or TRBD2 (5 bases each). Germline CDR1 is SNHLY and CDR2 is FYNNEI. V was trimmed by 7 bases and J by 2 bases, leaving 11 bases between them. This CDR3 has 14 residues. The CDR3 loop reads CASNLRDNTGELFF. DNA of the CDR3: TGTGCCAGCAATTTACGGGACAACACCGGGGAGCTGTTTTTT. Looking up the rest from reference TRBV2 and TRBJ2-2 gives the full variable domain: EPEVTQTPSHQVTQMGQEVILRCVPISNHLYFYWYRQILGQKVEFLVSFYNNEISEKSEIFDDQFSVERPDGSNFTLKIRSTKLEDSAMYFCASNLRDNTGELFFGEGSRLTVL.

V usage is TRBV5-4 and J usage is TRBJ1-2; possibly TRBD1 for D (6 bases). Trimming removed 3 bases at V and 8 bases at J, with 23 bases between. The CDR3 consists of 16 residues. The V gene's germline CDR1 is SGHNT and CDR2 YYREEE (reference sequence). As DNA, the CDR3 is TGTGCCAGCAGCTCGTCCACTACTAATCTAGACAGGGGCTACACCTTC. Translated: CASSSSTTNLDRGYTF.